The 21 T cell receptor beta chains below come from one sample, sequenced in a study of cytomegalovirus exposure and HLA in healthy donors. Both 60 Vbeta primers and 13 Jbeta primers went into the PCR. The table came from immunoSEQ multiplex PCR; TCRdb's copy has only in-frame clones and leaves some out. Of 55,000 to 70,000 clones in the sample, around 74% were seen once. Sequencing was done on a sample of PBMCs. These receptors all stem from a woman aged 55-69 years in good health and CMV-seropositive.

The chain uses TRBV11-2 and TRBJ1-5, with a possible D match to TRBD1 (6 bases). V was trimmed by 5 bases and J by 1 base, leaving 9 bases between them. The CDR3 consists of 14 residues. Germline lookup yields CDR1 SGHAT and CDR2 FQNNGV. The CDR3 nucleotides are TGTGCCAGCAGCCAGGACAGAAGCAATCAGCCCCAGCATTTT. It is translated as CASSQDRSNQPQHF.

This CDR3 is CASSPGQISTNEKLFF. The CDR3, as DNA: TGTGCCAGCTCACCGGGACAGATCTCAACTAATGAAAAACTGTTTTTT. The V call is TRBV18, the J call TRBJ1-4; 7 positions agree with TRBD1. CDR3 size: 16 residues. V trimming: 3 bases; J trimming: 0 bases; junction bases outside the gene matches: 4. Germline V gives CDR1 KGHSH, CDR2 LQKENI. The full variable domain, completed using reference TRBV18 and TRBJ1-4, is NAGVMQNPRHLVRRRGQEARLRCSPMKGHSHVYWYRQLPEEGLKFMVYLQKENIIDESGMPKERFSAEFPKEGPSILRIQQVVRGDSAAYFCASSPGQISTNEKLFFGSGTQLSVL.

This clone has a handful of counts. The chain is built from TRBV5-1 and TRBJ2-5, with TRBD1 matching over 9 bases. V gave up 0 bases and J gave up 6 bases; unmatched junction bases: 6. The CDR3 covers 15 residues. Germline V lookup: CDR1 SGHRS, CDR2 YFSETQ. The CDR3 DNA sequence: TGCGCCAGCAGCTTGGCGGGACAGGGTCTGAAGACCCAGTACTTC. Translated, it gives CASSLAGQGLKTQYF.

This sequence joins TRBV15 and TRBJ1-3, with a possible D match to TRBD1 (6 bases). This CDR3 spans 13 amino acids. CDR1 and CDR2 (germline): LNHNV, YYDKDF (reference sequence). Trimming removed 3 bases at V and 7 bases at J, with 10 bases between. Written as DNA, the CDR3 is TGTGCCACCAGCAGCGGACAGATGAACACCATATATTTT. It encodes CATSSGQMNTIYF.

The V and J genes are TRBV2 and TRBJ1-4; perhaps TRBD1 as D (6 bases). V dropped 10 bases and J dropped 8 bases, with 17 bases sitting between them. Germline-derived CDR1 and CDR2 are SNHLY and FYNNEI. The CDR3 extends over 13 amino acids. The CDR3 region has the DNA TGTGCCACCCAGGGGCAGGGAAGAGAAAAACTGTTTTTT. Protein product: CATQGQGREKLFF.

The chain carries TRBV14 and TRBJ1-1; 7 nucleotides align to TRBD1. V lost 6 bases and J lost 4; bases outside the gene matches: 8. The CDR3 is 14 amino acids. CDR1 is SGHDN, CDR2 FVKESK, per germline. Here the CDR3 reads CASSSTGKGTEAFF. As DNA, the CDR3 is TGTGCCAGCAGTTCGACAGGGAAAGGCACTGAAGCTTTCTTT.

A few counts support this clone. The chain employs TRBV5-6 and TRBJ1-1; TRBD1 agrees at 7 bases. The CDR3 covers 14 residues. The V gene's germline CDR1 is SGHDT and CDR2 YYEEEE. Losses at the gene ends were 4 bases for V and 2 bases for J; bases not matched to a gene: 5. This CDR3 reads CASSAGTANTEAFF. In DNA form, the CDR3 reads TGTGCCAGCAGCGCCGGGACAGCTAACACTGAAGCTTTCTTT.

The V gene is TRBV4-1, the J gene TRBJ2-2, with TRBD1 as a possible D gene (6 bases). V was trimmed by 0 bases and J by 4 bases, leaving 12 bases between them. Germline V gives CDR1 MGHRA, CDR2 YSYEKL. CDR3 length: 16 amino acids. In DNA, the CDR3 is TGCGCCAGCAGCCAAGAACTGGGGGCGGCCACCGGGGAGCTGTTTTTT. Protein sequence: CASSQELGAATGELFF.

This chain links TRBV18 with TRBJ2-7, with D unresolved. The V end lost 3 bases, the J end lost 6 bases, and 9 bases lay between the germline ends. This CDR3 spans 12 amino acids. Germline V gene lookup returns CDR1 KGHSH and CDR2 LQKENI. This CDR3 is CASSPAGSEQYF. The CDR3, as DNA: TGTGCCAGCTCACCCGCCGGTAGCGAGCAGTACTTC.

The J gene is TRBJ1-5, the V gene TRBV7-2; D unresolved. CDR3 length equals 12 residues. V dropped 5 bases and J dropped 6 bases, with 8 bases sitting between them. The germline V gene has CDR1 SGHTA and CDR2 FQGNSA. The CDR3 sequence: CASSTEGQPQHF. The DNA for the CDR3 is TGTGCCAGCAGCACGGAGGGTCAGCCCCAGCATTTT.

The J gene is TRBJ2-2, the V gene TRBV25-1; 7 bases are a match to TRBD1. Germline V lookup: CDR1 MGHDK, CDR2 SYGVNS. The CDR3 is 16 amino acids. Losses at the gene ends were 2 bases for V and 1 base for J; bases not matched to a gene: 4. The CDR3 region is CASSEPRQGNTGELFF. DNA for the CDR3: TGTGCCAGCAGTGAACCGCGACAGGGGAACACCGGGGAGCTGTTTTTT.

A remark on this clone: This CDR3 is also generated by other DNA sequences in the sample. The chain links TRBV6-1 to TRBJ1-1; a weak D match, TRBD1 (6 bases). V was pared by 4 bases and J by 8 bases, with 20 bases between. The CDR3 consists of 15 residues. In germline, CDR1 is MNHNS, CDR2 SASEGT. CDR3 in amino acids: CASSGSQGKVAEAFF. The CDR3 DNA is TGTGCCAGCAGTGGGTCACAGGGTAAGGTGGCCGAAGCTTTCTTT.

The chain employs TRBV16 and TRBJ1-5, with 7 bases aligning to TRBD1. The V gene end was trimmed by 3 bases and the J gene end by 2 bases; junction bases not matched to a gene: 1. From germline, CDR1 is KGHSY and CDR2 FQNENV. The CDR3 extends over 14 amino acids. The CDR3 here is CASSQGQRNQPQHF. The CDR3 region has the DNA TGTGCCAGCAGCCAGGGACAGCGCAATCAGCCCCAGCATTTT. The whole variable domain, filled in from reference TRBV16 and TRBJ1-5, reads GEEVAQTPKHLVRGEGQKAKLYCAPIKGHSYVFWYQQVLKNEFKFLISFQNENVFDETGMPKERFSAKCLPNSPCSLEIQATKLEDSAVYFCASSQGQRNQPQHFGDGTRLSIL.

The chain has TRBV4-1 and TRBJ2-6, with TRBD2 matching 9 bases. This CDR3 is built from 19 residues. Germline V lookup: CDR1 MGHRA, CDR2 YSYEKL. The ends lost 0 bases at V and 2 bases at J; junction bases unmatched: 8. The CDR3 loop reads CASSQDPSLAGTGANVLTF. CDR3 in DNA: TGCGCCAGCAGCCAAGATCCCAGTCTAGCGGGGACTGGGGCCAACGTCCTGACTTTC.

The CDR3 loop is CAWTNTGELFF. Written as DNA, the CDR3 is TGTGCCTGGACTAACACCGGGGAGCTGTTTTTT. This chain joins TRBV30 and TRBJ2-2, with D uncertain. Looked up from germline, CDR1 is GTSNPN and CDR2 is SVGIG (reference sequence). V was shortened by 4 bases and J by 2 bases, with 2 bases between the two germline ends. This CDR3 contains 11 residues.

This clone was observed a single time. J is TRBJ1-5 and V is TRBV6-5; perhaps TRBD1 as D (5 bases). Germline V gene lookup returns CDR1 MNHEY and CDR2 SVGAGI. The V gene lost 4 bases and the J gene lost 8 bases, with 15 bases spanning the gap. CDR3 length: 14 amino acids. Here the CDR3 reads CASSFALGREPQHF. The CDR3 region has the DNA TGTGCCAGCAGTTTTGCCCTGGGCAGGGAGCCCCAGCATTTT.

V gene TRBV11-2 combines with J gene TRBJ2-7; 10 positions agree with TRBD2. The V gene's germline CDR1 is SGHAT and CDR2 FQNNGV. Trimming removed 4 bases from V and 6 bases from J; junction bases left unmatched: 9. There are 15 residues in the CDR3. CDR3 nucleotides: TGTGCCAGCAGCTCCCAGCGGGGGGGCCTAGGCGAGCAGTACTTC. This codes for CASSSQRGGLGEQYF.

The J gene is TRBJ2-7, the V gene TRBV6-5, with TRBD2 matching over 8 bases. CDR1 and CDR2 from the germline V gene are MNHEY and SVGAGI. This CDR3 is built from 15 residues. The J segment lost 0 bases and the V segment lost 6 bases, leaving 7 bases of the junction unmatched. The CDR3 DNA follows: TGTGCCAGCAGGTCAACTAGCGGTAGCTCCTACGAGCAGTACTTC. Translating gives CASRSTSGSSYEQYF.

This clone was counted a single time. V is TRBV5-4 and J is TRBJ2-5; 7 bases match TRBD2. V gave up 4 bases and J gave up 2 bases; unmatched junction bases: 2. The CDR3 sequence is 13 residues long. Germline lookup yields CDR1 SGHNT and CDR2 YYREEE (reference sequence). The CDR3 loop reads CASSRGLQETQYF. The CDR3 nucleotides read TGTGCCAGCAGCCGGGGACTACAAGAGACCCAGTACTTC.

CDR3: CASSPLAGGPTDTQYF. In DNA form, the CDR3 reads TGCGCCAGCAGCCCACTAGCGGGGGGGCCCACAGATACGCAGTATTTT. The chain uses TRBV5-1 and TRBJ2-3, with 13 positions matching TRBD2. The CDR3 sequence is 16 residues long. Germline V CDR1 and CDR2: SGHRS, YFSETQ. J lost 2 bases, V lost 4 bases, and 4 bases had no gene match.

This clone is a singleton in its sample. The V gene is TRBV5-1, the J gene TRBJ1-4, with 10 bases fitting TRBD1. V shed 1 base, J shed 8 bases, and the junction held 5 bases outside the gene matches. CDR3 length equals 15 residues. The V gene's germline CDR1 is SGHRS and CDR2 YFSETQ. The CDR3 DNA reads as TGCGCCAGCAGCTTGTTAGGGACAGGGGAAGAAAAACTGTTTTTT. Translation: CASSLLGTGEEKLFF.